These T cell receptor beta chains were read from a single sample in a study of blood T cell repertoires in COVID-19. Using immunoSEQ multiplex PCR, the repertoire was profiled, and TCRdb retains in-frame clones only, with some absent. This sample has 98,000 or so clones, with about four fifths found just once. Sequences were obtained from peripheral blood. The receptor set was obtained from a woman aged 80 or over with active or convalescent COVID-19. Both conserved end residues are part of each CDR3. Each record gives: J gene, clone size, V gene, D gene, CDR3 DNA, CDR3 protein. A D gene is named only where the DNA matches it firmly. Expanded clones are given a class, and other clones once, few, many or no size at all.

J gene: TRBJ1-2
clone size: .
V gene: TRBV29-1
D gene: .
CDR3 DNA: TGCAGCGTTGATGATTGGGCAGGAAACTATGGCTACACCTTC
CDR3 protein: CSVDDWAGNYGYTF

J gene: TRBJ2-7
clone size: .
V gene: TRBV6-5
D gene: TRBD1
CDR3 DNA: TGTGCCAGCAGTACATGGGACAGGGGGCGTGAGCAGTACTTC
CDR3 protein: CASSTWDRGREQYF

J gene: TRBJ1-2
clone size: .
V gene: TRBV4-1
D gene: TRBD1
CDR3 DNA: TGCGCCAGCAGCCAAGGGCCAGGGGGCGGCTATGGCTACACCTTC
CDR3 protein: CASSQGPGGGYGYTF

J gene: TRBJ2-7
clone size: .
V gene: TRBV21-1
D gene: .
CDR3 DNA: TGTGCCAGCGGCAAATCGGACAGGTCTCGGGAGCAGTACTTC
CDR3 protein: CASGKSDRSREQYF

J gene: TRBJ1-1
clone size: .
V gene: TRBV7-6
D gene: TRBD1
CDR3 DNA: TGTGCCAGCAGCTTCACAGGGGTAAACACTGAAGCTTTCTTT
CDR3 protein: CASSFTGVNTEAFF

J gene: TRBJ2-7
clone size: .
V gene: TRBV11-2
D gene: TRBD2
CDR3 DNA: TGTGCCAGCAGCCCAAGGGCGGGGGGTCAACATCGCAACGAGCAGTACTTC
CDR3 protein: CASSPRAGGQHRNEQYF

J gene: TRBJ1-1
clone size: few
V gene: TRBV7-2
D gene: TRBD1
CDR3 DNA: TGTGCCAGCAGCTCACAGGGGTACACTGAAGCTTTCTTT
CDR3 protein: CASSSQGYTEAFF

J gene: TRBJ2-7
clone size: .
V gene: TRBV28
D gene: TRBD2
CDR3 DNA: TGTGCCAGCAGGTTAGCGGGACCAACCTACGAGCAGTACTTC
CDR3 protein: CASRLAGPTYEQYF

J gene: TRBJ2-1
clone size: .
V gene: TRBV24-1
D gene: TRBD2
CDR3 DNA: TGTGCCACCAGTGATTTGCTCGGGGGGTCTGTTGAGCAGTTCTTC
CDR3 protein: CATSDLLGGSVEQFF

J gene: TRBJ2-7
clone size: .
V gene: TRBV11-1
D gene: TRBD1
CDR3 DNA: TGTGCCAGCAGCGTCGACAGGGCCTACGAGCAGTACTTC
CDR3 protein: CASSVDRAYEQYF

J gene: TRBJ1-2
clone size: .
V gene: TRBV6-6
D gene: .
CDR3 DNA: TGTGCCAGCAGCGACCCCGGGGTTTTCTATGGCTACACCTTC
CDR3 protein: CASSDPGVFYGYTF

J gene: TRBJ2-1
clone size: .
V gene: TRBV9
D gene: TRBD2
CDR3 DNA: TGTGCCAGCAGCGCTAACGGGGGGTTGAGCAATGAGCAGTTCTTC
CDR3 protein: CASSANGGLSNEQFF

J gene: TRBJ1-2
clone size: .
V gene: TRBV7-9
D gene: .
CDR3 DNA: TGTGCCAGCAGCTCTACAGGGATTACCTATGGCTACACCTTC
CDR3 protein: CASSSTGITYGYTF

J gene: TRBJ2-1
clone size: .
V gene: TRBV6-2/TRBV6-3
D gene: TRBD2
CDR3 DNA: TGTGCCAGCAGTTTCGCGGGGGGGTACAATGAGCAGTTCTTC
CDR3 protein: CASSFAGGYNEQFF

J gene: TRBJ2-1
clone size: .
V gene: TRBV5-4
D gene: .
CDR3 DNA: TGTGCCAGCAGCTTGGGGACGGGGAGAGGGAATGAGCAGTTCTTC
CDR3 protein: CASSLGTGRGNEQFF

J gene: TRBJ1-6
clone size: once
V gene: TRBV27
D gene: TRBD1
CDR3 DNA: TGTGCCAGCAGTTCGAGGACAGGGGCGAAGTATAATTCACCCCTCCACTTT
CDR3 protein: CASSSRTGAKYNSPLHF

J gene: TRBJ1-6
clone size: .
V gene: TRBV19
D gene: .
CDR3 DNA: TGTGCCAGTAGTTCAGGGGTTTCACCCCTCCACTTT
CDR3 protein: CASSSGVSPLHF

J gene: TRBJ1-1
clone size: .
V gene: TRBV7-9
D gene: TRBD1
CDR3 DNA: TGTGCCAGCAGCAGGACAGGGAGCAATACTGAAGCTTTCTTT
CDR3 protein: CASSRTGSNTEAFF

J gene: TRBJ1-6
clone size: .
V gene: TRBV3-1/TRBV3-2
D gene: .
CDR3 DNA: TGTGCCAGCAGCATAAAGACAGGCGGGTCGACCTATAATTCACCCCTCCACTTT
CDR3 protein: CASSIKTGGSTYNSPLHF

J gene: TRBJ2-1
clone size: .
V gene: TRBV5-5
D gene: .
CDR3 DNA: TGTGCCAGCAGCTTGGAAGGGGTACAATACAATGAGCAGTTCTTC
CDR3 protein: CASSLEGVQYNEQFF

J gene: TRBJ1-2
clone size: .
V gene: TRBV27
D gene: TRBD1
CDR3 DNA: TGTGCCAGCCTTCCGTCGGGACAGGGTCATGGCTACACCTTC
CDR3 protein: CASLPSGQGHGYTF

J gene: TRBJ2-1
clone size: .
V gene: TRBV6-5
D gene: TRBD2
CDR3 DNA: TGTGCCATCCGCGGGGGGCGCCGGGGTGAGCAGTTCTTC
CDR3 protein: CAIRGGRRGEQFF

J gene: TRBJ1-5
clone size: .
V gene: TRBV10-3
D gene: TRBD1
CDR3 DNA: TGTGCCATAGAAGGGGGCTCGTTCCATATAGATAGCAATCAGCCCCAGCATTTT
CDR3 protein: CAIEGGSFHIDSNQPQHF

J gene: TRBJ1-1
clone size: .
V gene: TRBV18
D gene: TRBD1
CDR3 DNA: TGTGCCAGCTCACCACTCCCCCCGACAGGGGGCAGGGGTGAAGCTTTCTTT
CDR3 protein: CASSPLPPTGGRGEAFF

J gene: TRBJ1-4
clone size: .
V gene: TRBV28
D gene: .
CDR3 DNA: TGTGCCAGCAGTCCCGGGTGGAGTGAAAAACTGTTTTTT
CDR3 protein: CASSPGWSEKLFF

J gene: TRBJ1-2
clone size: .
V gene: TRBV28
D gene: .
CDR3 DNA: TGTGCCAGCGGATTAACAGGGTATCCTGGCTACACCTTC
CDR3 protein: CASGLTGYPGYTF

J gene: TRBJ1-2
clone size: .
V gene: TRBV5-1
D gene: TRBD1
CDR3 DNA: TGCGCCAGCAGTCTCACCGGGACAGGGAATAACCTGCGCTATGTTGGCTACACCTTC
CDR3 protein: CASSLTGTGNNLRYVGYTF

J gene: TRBJ1-3
clone size: .
V gene: TRBV6-5
D gene: .
CDR3 DNA: TGTGCCAGCAGTTACGGTTCGAGCTCTGGAAACACCATATATTTT
CDR3 protein: CASSYGSSSGNTIYF

J gene: TRBJ2-7
clone size: .
V gene: TRBV25-1
D gene: TRBD2
CDR3 DNA: TGTGCCAGTGGGACTAGCGATACCTACGAGCAGTACTTC
CDR3 protein: CASGTSDTYEQYF

J gene: TRBJ2-3
clone size: once
V gene: TRBV5-5
D gene: .
CDR3 DNA: TGTGCCAGCAGCTTCAGGGCGGGGACAGATACGCAGTATTTT
CDR3 protein: CASSFRAGTDTQYF

J gene: TRBJ1-2
clone size: .
V gene: TRBV7-2
D gene: .
CDR3 DNA: TGTGCCAGCAGCTCCGGACGGGTTCAGGGTGGCTACACCTTC
CDR3 protein: CASSSGRVQGGYTF

J gene: TRBJ1-2
clone size: .
V gene: TRBV6-6
D gene: .
CDR3 DNA: TGTGCCAGCAATATGAACTATGGCTACACCTTC
CDR3 protein: CASNMNYGYTF

J gene: TRBJ1-2
clone size: .
V gene: TRBV5-6
D gene: .
CDR3 DNA: TGTGCCAGCAGCCTAGACGAGCCCTATGGCTACACCTTC
CDR3 protein: CASSLDEPYGYTF

J gene: TRBJ2-1
clone size: .
V gene: TRBV28
D gene: TRBD2
CDR3 DNA: TGTGCCAGCAGTTCGTATACTAGCGGGGGTTCCAATGAGCAGTTCTTC
CDR3 protein: CASSSYTSGGSNEQFF

J gene: TRBJ1-6
clone size: .
V gene: TRBV7-9
D gene: TRBD1
CDR3 DNA: TGTGCCAGCAGCTTCAGACAGGGCAATTCACCCCTCCACTTT
CDR3 protein: CASSFRQGNSPLHF

J gene: TRBJ2-7
clone size: .
V gene: TRBV4-2
D gene: .
CDR3 DNA: TGTGCCAGCAGCCAGGCCTCTGCGGGGGCCGAGCAGTACTTC
CDR3 protein: CASSQASAGAEQYF

J gene: TRBJ1-6
clone size: .
V gene: TRBV5-6
D gene: .
CDR3 DNA: TGTGCCAGCGGATTACAGGGTGCGGATTCACCCCTCCACTTT
CDR3 protein: CASGLQGADSPLHF

J gene: TRBJ1-1
clone size: .
V gene: TRBV5-1
D gene: TRBD1
CDR3 DNA: TGCGCCAGCAGCACGGAGGGACAGGGCGGAGCTTTCTTT
CDR3 protein: CASSTEGQGGAFF

J gene: TRBJ2-1
clone size: .
V gene: TRBV19
D gene: TRBD1
CDR3 DNA: TGTGCCAGTAGTTCGACAGGGGGCATGTTAAGCAATGAGCAGTTCTTC
CDR3 protein: CASSSTGGMLSNEQFF

J gene: TRBJ2-5
clone size: .
V gene: TRBV20-1
D gene: TRBD1
CDR3 DNA: TGCAGTGCTAGGAGGGACAGGGAGCACTTC
CDR3 protein: CSARRDREHF

J gene: TRBJ1-5
clone size: .
V gene: TRBV28
D gene: TRBD1
CDR3 DNA: TGTGCCAGCAGCCCTGGCGGGACAGGGAACAAACAGCCCCAGCATTTT
CDR3 protein: CASSPGGTGNKQPQHF

J gene: TRBJ1-5
clone size: .
V gene: TRBV2
D gene: .
CDR3 DNA: TGTGCCAGCACCAAAGACGGGAGCAATCAGCCCCAGCATTTT
CDR3 protein: CASTKDGSNQPQHF

J gene: TRBJ1-1
clone size: .
V gene: TRBV10-3
D gene: .
CDR3 DNA: TGTGCCATCAGTGGGCCGGGGACACCCAACACTGAAGCTTTCTTT
CDR3 protein: CAISGPGTPNTEAFF

J gene: TRBJ2-3
clone size: .
V gene: TRBV27
D gene: .
CDR3 DNA: TGTGCCAGCAGTCCCCAGACAGGAGTCACAGATACGCAGTATTTT
CDR3 protein: CASSPQTGVTDTQYF

J gene: TRBJ2-4
clone size: .
V gene: TRBV21-1
D gene: .
CDR3 DNA: TGTGCCGGCCTCCGGGAAACAGGGGATGACATTCAGTACTTC
CDR3 protein: CAGLRETGDDIQYF

J gene: TRBJ1-5
clone size: many
V gene: TRBV23-1
D gene: .
CDR3 DNA: TGCGCCAGCAGTCAATGTTGCCCCAGGGGTTACAATCAGCCCCAGCATTTT
CDR3 protein: CASSQCCPRGYNQPQHF

J gene: TRBJ1-6
clone size: .
V gene: TRBV19
D gene: TRBD1
CDR3 DNA: TGTGCCAGTAGTCAAGGACAGGGGAGTTCACCCCTCCACTTT
CDR3 protein: CASSQGQGSSPLHF

J gene: TRBJ2-1
clone size: .
V gene: TRBV19
D gene: .
CDR3 DNA: TGTGCCAGTAGTATAGACGACAGGCCTTCCTACAATGAGCAGTTCTTC
CDR3 protein: CASSIDDRPSYNEQFF

J gene: TRBJ2-2
clone size: .
V gene: TRBV19
D gene: TRBD2
CDR3 DNA: TGTGCCAGTAGTACCTCACTAGCGGGAGGCCGGGGCACCGGGGAGCTGTTTTTT
CDR3 protein: CASSTSLAGGRGTGELFF

J gene: TRBJ2-7
clone size: .
V gene: TRBV24-1
D gene: .
CDR3 DNA: TGTGCCACCAGTGACGAAGGGGCAGGGGACGAGCAGTACTTC
CDR3 protein: CATSDEGAGDEQYF